The 31 T cell receptor beta chains listed next were all sequenced from one sample in a study of T cell responses to AZD1222 COVID-19 vaccine. Method: immunoSEQ multiplex PCR; TCRdb's copy keeps in-frame clones and lacks some. Of approximately 69,000 clones in the sample, over 80% were seen once. Specimen: peripheral blood, collected 28 days after the second AZD1222 dose. The receptors stem from an adult who received the AZD1222 COVID-19 vaccine.

The chain uses TRBV7-8 and TRBJ1-5; 7 nucleotides match TRBD1. V was clipped by 5 bases and J by 9 bases; unmatched bases: 10. The CDR3 length is 14 residues. Germline V gene sequence: CDR1 SGHVS, CDR2 FQNEAQ. The CDR3 loop reads CASSTFQGVRPQHF. DNA of the CDR3: TGTGCCAGCAGCACTTTCCAGGGGGTCCGGCCCCAGCATTTT.

This clone was recorded only once. V and J are TRBV5-4 and TRBJ2-3; D not resolved. V lost 0 bases, J lost 4 bases, and 15 bases lay in between. The CDR3 has 16 residues. Germline CDR1 reads SGHNT; CDR2 reads YYREEE (reference sequence). The CDR3 spells CASSLGGSLSADTQYF. CDR3 coding DNA: TGTGCCAGCAGCTTGGGAGGCTCGCTGAGTGCAGATACGCAGTATTTT.

The J gene is TRBJ1-3, the V gene TRBV7-9; possibly TRBD1 for D (6 bases). The CDR3 has 15 amino acids. Germline V gene lookup returns CDR1 SEHNR and CDR2 FQNEAQ (reference sequence). The germline V and J ends were trimmed by 8 bases and 0 bases, with 14 bases remaining between them. The DNA of the CDR3 is TGTGCCAGCCGCCCACAGGGCAGCTCTGGAAACACCATATATTTT. Encoded protein: CASRPQGSSGNTIYF. Full variable domain (missing parts from reference TRBV7-9 and TRBJ1-3): DTGVSQNPRHKITKRGQNVTFRCDPISEHNRLYWYRQTLGQGPEFLTYFQNEAQLEKSRLLSDRFSAERPKGSFSTLEIQRTEQGDSAMYLCASRPQGSSGNTIYFGEGSWLTVV.

The chain links TRBV5-1 to TRBJ2-5; 11 positions agree with TRBD1. In germline, CDR1 is SGHRS, CDR2 YFSETQ. V lost 4 bases, J lost 0 bases, and 5 bases stayed unmatched. The CDR3 is 16 residues long. The CDR3 DNA is TGCGCCAGCAGCCCCGGGACAGGGGGGCACCAAGAGACCCAGTACTTC. It specifies CASSPGTGGHQETQYF.

The CDR3 region has the DNA TGTGCCAGTAGTAAAACGGGACGGACCAATGAAAAACTGTTTTTT. It codes for CASSKTGRTNEKLFF. This chain joins TRBV19 and TRBJ1-4, with D possibly matching TRBD1 (5 bases). Trimming took 4 bases from V and 5 from J, leaving 14 bases between them. Germline loops: CDR1 LNHDA, CDR2 SQIVND (reference sequence). CDR3 size: 15 residues. The full variable domain, its missing parts supplied by reference TRBV19 and TRBJ1-4, is DGGITQSPKYLFRKEGQNVTLSCEQNLNHDAMYWYRQDPGQGLRLIYYSQIVNDFQKGDIAEGYSVSREKKESFPLTVTSAQKNPTAFYLCASSKTGRTNEKLFFGSGTQLSVL.

This chain uses TRBV9 with TRBJ2-1; TRBD1 aligns across 7 bases. The CDR3 sequence is 15 residues long. J lost 2 bases, V lost 4 bases, and 6 bases had no gene match. Germline V lookup: CDR1 SGDLS, CDR2 YYNGEE. Written as DNA, the CDR3 is TGTGCCAGCAGCCTAGGGGGCTCCCCCTACAATGAGCAGTTCTTC. This translates into CASSLGGSPYNEQFF.

The rearrangement uses TRBV18 and TRBJ1-4, with D maybe TRBD1 (6 bases). Deletions cut 6 bases from V and 4 bases from J, with 15 bases between. CDR1 and CDR2 (germline): KGHSH, LQKENI. This CDR3 comprises 15 residues. CDR3 sequence reads: CASSPTGTGNEKLFF. In DNA, the CDR3 is TGTGCCAGCTCCCCTACAGGGACCGGTAATGAAAAACTGTTTTTT.

V is TRBV5-1 and J is TRBJ2-5; 8 bases agree with TRBD2. V trimming: 0 bases; J trimming: 4 bases; junction bases outside the gene matches: 5. The length of the CDR3 is 15 residues. The germline gives CDR1 SGHRS, CDR2 YFSETQ. CDR3 bases: TGCGCCAGCAGCTTGGCCGCGGGAGGATTAGAGACCCAGTACTTC. Translated, it gives CASSLAAGGLETQYF.

This clone turned up a few times. This sequence joins TRBV11-2 and TRBJ2-1, with unresolved D. Germline CDR1 and CDR2: SGHAT and FQNNGV. The V end was cut by 5 bases, the J end by 14 bases, with 7 bases between. This CDR3 is built from 9 residues. For the CDR3, the DNA is TGTGCCAGCAGCCCGTCGGAGTTCTTC. It codes for CASSPSEFF.

This clone came up a few times. The DNA of the CDR3 is TGTGCCAGCGGAGGGGACAGATACAATGAGCAGTTCTTC. Translation gives CASGGDRYNEQFF. The V gene is TRBV2, the J gene TRBJ2-1, with a tentative D call TRBD1 (7 bases). The germline V gene has CDR1 SNHLY and CDR2 FYNNEI. The CDR3 is 13 residues long. The germline V and J ends were trimmed by 8 bases and 4 bases, with 12 bases remaining between them.

This rearrangement joins TRBV7-2 to TRBJ1-1, with D maybe TRBD1 (5 bases). The germline gives CDR1 SGHTA, CDR2 FQGNSA. This CDR3 has 15 residues. The germline V and J ends were trimmed by 3 bases and 2 bases, with 13 bases remaining between them. The CDR3 coding sequence is TGTGCCAGCAGCTTTCAAGGGACGCTTAACACTGAAGCTTTCTTT. It yields the protein CASSFQGTLNTEAFF.

The gene calls are TRBV6-5 and TRBJ1-2, with D uncertain. V was pared by 6 bases and J by 4 bases, with 15 bases between. This CDR3 has 14 amino acids. Germline values: CDR1 MNHEY, CDR2 SVGAGI. DNA of the CDR3: TGTGCCAGCAGCTCCCCCTCAGAGGCCTATGGCTACACCTTC. Its protein product is CASSSPSEAYGYTF.

This clone was observed a handful of times. This chain connects TRBV10-3 to TRBJ1-1; 7 positions agree with TRBD1. Per the germline V gene, CDR1 is ENHRY and CDR2 is SYGVKD. The CDR3 is 13 residues long. J was trimmed by 6 bases and V by 6 bases; bases with no gene match: 7. In DNA, the CDR3 is TGTGCCATCAGCCGACAGGGTGGCGCTGAAGCTTTCTTT. It specifies CAISRQGGAEAFF.

This sequence joins TRBV6-5 and TRBJ1-6; D is undetermined. CDR1 and CDR2 (germline): MNHEY, SVGAGI. Trimming took 5 bases from V and 0 from J, leaving 5 bases between them. The CDR3 is made up of 14 amino acids. The DNA for the CDR3 is TGTGCCAGCAGTCAATACTCCTATAATTCACCCCTCCACTTT. This sequence encodes CASSQYSYNSPLHF.

This clone was found many times. The chain carries TRBV6-5 and TRBJ2-1; tentatively, D is TRBD1 (5 bases). Germline V CDR1 and CDR2: MNHEY, SVGAGI. This CDR3 spans 14 amino acids. Trimming removed 3 bases from V and 4 bases from J, with 10 bases in between. The CDR3 DNA is TGTGCCAGCAGTTATTCCAGGGTGTACAATGAGCAGTTCTTC. It codes for CASSYSRVYNEQFF.

V gene TRBV2 combines with J gene TRBJ2-2; 9 nucleotides align to TRBD2. From germline, CDR1 is SNHLY and CDR2 FYNNEI. CDR3 length equals 15 residues. Unmatched junction bases numbered 10, after V lost 9 bases and J lost 5 bases. CDR3 residues: CARLGAGGPTGELFF. CDR3 in DNA: TGTGCCAGACTAGGCGCGGGAGGGCCGACCGGGGAGCTGTTTTTT. The full variable domain, with the rest looked up from reference TRBV2 and TRBJ2-2, is EPEVTQTPSHQVTQMGQEVILRCVPISNHLYFYWYRQILGQKVEFLVSFYNNEISEKSEIFDDQFSVERPDGSNFTLKIRSTKLEDSAMYFCARLGAGGPTGELFFGEGSRLTVL.

The V and J genes are TRBV7-2 and TRBJ2-4, with D tentatively TRBD1 or TRBD2 (6 bases each). In germline, CDR1 is SGHTA, CDR2 FQGNSA. The CDR3 covers 14 residues. V was shortened by 6 bases and J by 1 base, with 10 bases between the two germline ends. As DNA, the CDR3 is TGTGCCAGCAGGGAGGGGGGTGCCAAAAACATTCAGTACTTC. It yields the protein CASREGGAKNIQYF.

The chain uses TRBV4-2 and TRBJ1-3; 12 bases are shared with TRBD1. The junction had 15 bases not matched to a gene; V was cut back by 1 base and J by 2 bases. The CDR3 spans 21 residues. Germline V gives CDR1 LGHNA, CDR2 YNFKEQ. CDR3 protein: CASSQGGLGTGGAKAGNTIYF. CDR3 DNA sequence: TGTGCCAGCAGCCAAGGGGGGCTCGGGACAGGGGGCGCCAAGGCTGGAAACACCATATATTTT.

This rearrangement joins TRBV19 to TRBJ1-2; TRBD1 matches at 7 bases. This CDR3 comprises 16 residues. The J segment lost 4 bases and the V segment lost 7 bases, leaving 15 bases of the junction unmatched. Germline V CDR1 and CDR2: LNHDA, SQIVND (reference sequence). Written as DNA, the CDR3 is TGTGCCAGTACCCCATCCCCCAGGGGGTTGGCCTATGGCTACACCTTC. As protein: CASTPSPRGLAYGYTF.

This chain links TRBV5-6 with TRBJ1-6, with a tentative D call TRBD1 (5 bases). V gave up 4 bases and J gave up 7 bases, with 9 bases separating them. Germline CDR1 and CDR2: SGHDT and YYEEEE. The CDR3 extends over 13 amino acids. DNA for the CDR3: TGTGCCAGCAGCGGGGACGGGAATTCACCCCTCCACTTT. It specifies CASSGDGNSPLHF.

The V gene is TRBV2, the J gene TRBJ1-1, with TRBD1 matching 9 bases. The V and J ends lost 5 bases and 4 bases, in that order; junction bases with no gene match: 17. The CDR3 loop spans 18 amino acids. Looked up from germline, CDR1 is SNHLY and CDR2 is FYNNEI. The CDR3 nucleotides read TGTGCCAGCAGTTTCGGGACAGGGAGGTTCAGGACGGGCACTGAAGCTTTCTTT. Translated: CASSFGTGRFRTGTEAFF.

The chain has TRBV5-6 and TRBJ2-5; D not resolved. The germline CDR1 and CDR2 sequences are SGHDT and YYEEEE. The CDR3 spans 13 residues. V was cut by 0 bases and J by 2 bases, with 5 bases left in between. The DNA of the CDR3 is TGTGCCAGCAGCTTGGGAGCACAAGAGACCCAGTACTTC. This encodes CASSLGAQETQYF.

The chain carries TRBV6-5 and TRBJ2-1, with D unresolved. CDR1 is MNHEY and CDR2 is SVGAGI in the germline V gene. This CDR3 has 15 residues. Trimming left V 6 bases short and J 3 bases short, with 15 bases between. The CDR3 protein is CASRPRRSFYNEQFF. The CDR3 coding sequence is TGTGCCAGCAGACCCCGCAGGAGTTTCTACAATGAGCAGTTCTTC.

This clone has just a few counts. CDR3 loop: CASSLVLGRDEQFF. Here the CDR3 DNA reads TGCGCCAGCAGCTTGGTCTTGGGTCGGGATGAGCAGTTCTTC. The V and J genes are TRBV5-1 and TRBJ2-1, with no clear D. Germline CDR1 and CDR2: SGHRS and YFSETQ. Trimming left V 0 bases short and J 8 bases short, with 12 bases between. The CDR3 has 14 residues.

The chain employs TRBV11-2 and TRBJ1-6; D not certain. The V gene's germline CDR1 is SGHAT and CDR2 FQNNGV. There are 15 residues in the CDR3. The germline V and J ends were trimmed by 7 bases and 6 bases, with 16 bases remaining between them. The CDR3 bases are TGTGCCAGCACCCTCCTGGGTAGAAGTAATTCACCCCTCCACTTT. It specifies CASTLLGRSNSPLHF.

V and J are TRBV9 and TRBJ2-2; D uncertain. Germline CDR1 reads SGDLS; CDR2 reads YYNGEE. The CDR3 consists of 15 residues. The V gene lost 4 bases and the J gene lost 5 bases, with 15 bases spanning the gap. CDR3 residues: CASSTIPVETGELFF. CDR3 bases: TGTGCCAGCAGCACCATCCCCGTGGAGACCGGGGAGCTGTTTTTT.

CDR3 in DNA: TGTGCCAGCAGCTTATCCAGAAGTCCGGGACAGGGATGGATCTATGGCTACACCTTC. Protein product: CASSLSRSPGQGWIYGYTF. This chain links TRBV7-3 with TRBJ1-2, with 9 nucleotides matching TRBD1. This CDR3 spans 19 amino acids. Germline trimming cut 2 bases from V and 4 bases from J; bases unmatched to any gene: 17. Germline V gene data show CDR1 as SGHTA and CDR2 as FQGTGA.

The rearrangement uses TRBV7-2 and TRBJ2-1, with a weak D call TRBD1 (6 bases). This CDR3 region has 15 residues. V lost 5 bases to trimming and J lost 5 bases, with 16 bases between them. Germline V gives CDR1 SGHTA, CDR2 FQGNSA. The CDR3 is CASSLGSRDNNEQFF. CDR3 coding DNA: TGTGCCAGCAGCCTCGGCAGCAGGGACAACAATGAGCAGTTCTTC.

The chain uses TRBV10-3 and TRBJ1-3, with D hard to call. Per the germline V gene, CDR1 is ENHRY and CDR2 is SYGVKD. V was pared by 10 bases and J by 0 bases, with 7 bases between. The CDR3 has 12 residues. In DNA form, the CDR3 reads TGTGCCAGCCAGAGCTCTGGAAACACCATATATTTT. Its translation is CASQSSGNTIYF.

This sequence joins TRBV5-8 and TRBJ2-5, with D perhaps TRBD1 or TRBD2 (5 bases each). The V gene lost 4 bases and the J gene lost 5 bases, with 15 bases spanning the gap. Germline V gene sequence: CDR1 SGHTS, CDR2 YDEGEE. The CDR3 consists of 14 residues. CDR3 region: CASSMGTAGETQYF. In DNA form, the CDR3 reads TGTGCCAGCAGCATGGGGACCGCTGGGGAGACCCAGTACTTC.

The V gene is TRBV6-5, the J gene TRBJ1-2; D uncertain. The germline gives CDR1 MNHEY, CDR2 SVGAGI. CDR3 length: 14 residues. Trimming took 8 bases from V and 8 from J, leaving 21 bases between them. The CDR3, as DNA: TGTGCCAGCCTATTAGGGTTCTTTCCCCGGGGCTACACCTTC. Protein: CASLLGFFPRGYTF.